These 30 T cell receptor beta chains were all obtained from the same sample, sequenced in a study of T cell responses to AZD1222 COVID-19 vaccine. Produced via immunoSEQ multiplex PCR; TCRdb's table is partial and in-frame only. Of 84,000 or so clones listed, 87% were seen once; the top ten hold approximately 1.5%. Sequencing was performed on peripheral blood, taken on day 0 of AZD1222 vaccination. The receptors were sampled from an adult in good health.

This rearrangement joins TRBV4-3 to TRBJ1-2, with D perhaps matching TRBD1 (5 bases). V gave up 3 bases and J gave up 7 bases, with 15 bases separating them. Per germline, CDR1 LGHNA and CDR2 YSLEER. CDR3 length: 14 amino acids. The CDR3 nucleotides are TGCGCCAGCAGCCAGCCCGGGTCTGGGGGTGGCTACACCTTC. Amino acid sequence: CASSQPGSGGGYTF.

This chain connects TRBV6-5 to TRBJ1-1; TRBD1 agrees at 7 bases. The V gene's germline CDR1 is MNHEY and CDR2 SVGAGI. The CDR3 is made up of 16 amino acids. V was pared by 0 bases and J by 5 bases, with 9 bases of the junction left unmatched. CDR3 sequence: CASSYSGGGLATEAFF. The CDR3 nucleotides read TGTGCCAGCAGTTACTCAGGAGGGGGCCTAGCGACTGAAGCTTTCTTT.

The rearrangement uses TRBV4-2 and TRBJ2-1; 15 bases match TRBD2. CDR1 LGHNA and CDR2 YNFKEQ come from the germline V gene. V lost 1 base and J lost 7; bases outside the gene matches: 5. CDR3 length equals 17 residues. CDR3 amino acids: CASSQVPGLAGGNEQFF. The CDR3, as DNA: TGTGCCAGCAGCCAAGTACCGGGACTAGCGGGAGGAAATGAGCAGTTCTTC.

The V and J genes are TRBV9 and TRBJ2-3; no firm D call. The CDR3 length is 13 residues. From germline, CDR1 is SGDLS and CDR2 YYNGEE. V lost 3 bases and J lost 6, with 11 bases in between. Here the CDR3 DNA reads TGTGCCAGCAGCGCCTCCCAGGCCGATACGCAGTATTTT. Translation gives CASSASQADTQYF. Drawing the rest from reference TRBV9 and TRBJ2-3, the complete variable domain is DSGVTQTPKHLITATGQRVTLRCSPRSGDLSVYWYQQSLDQGLQFLIQYYNGEERAKGNILERFSAQQFPDLHSELNLSSLELGDSALYFCASSASQADTQYFGPGTRLTVL.

DNA of the CDR3: TGTGCCAGCAGCTTAGTGGCTAGCGGGATACCTTACGAGCAGTACTTC. Its translation is CASSLVASGIPYEQYF. The chain uses TRBV11-2 and TRBJ2-7, with TRBD2 identical over 9 bases. CDR3 length equals 16 residues. Germline-derived CDR1 and CDR2 are SGHAT and FQNNGV. V dropped 1 base and J dropped 4; count of bases not matched to a gene: 8.

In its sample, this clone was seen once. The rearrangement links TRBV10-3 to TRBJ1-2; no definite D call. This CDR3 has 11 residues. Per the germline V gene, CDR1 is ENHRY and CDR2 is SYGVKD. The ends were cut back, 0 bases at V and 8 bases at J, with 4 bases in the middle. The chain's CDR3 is CAISESRGYTF. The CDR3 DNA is TGTGCCATCAGTGAGTCGCGCGGCTACACCTTC.

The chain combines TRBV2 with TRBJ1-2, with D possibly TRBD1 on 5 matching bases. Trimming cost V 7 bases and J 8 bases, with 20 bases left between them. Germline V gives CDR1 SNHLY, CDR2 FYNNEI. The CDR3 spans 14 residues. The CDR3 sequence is CASTRSPGLEGYTF. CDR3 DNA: TGTGCCAGCACCCGATCCCCGGGGCTTGAGGGCTACACCTTC.

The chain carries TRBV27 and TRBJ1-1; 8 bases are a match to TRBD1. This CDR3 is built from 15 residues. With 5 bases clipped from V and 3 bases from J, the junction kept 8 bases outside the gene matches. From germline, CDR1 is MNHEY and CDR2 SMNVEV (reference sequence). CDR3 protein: CASSTPEDRDTEAFF. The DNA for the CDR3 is TGTGCCAGCAGTACACCAGAGGACAGGGACACTGAAGCTTTCTTT.

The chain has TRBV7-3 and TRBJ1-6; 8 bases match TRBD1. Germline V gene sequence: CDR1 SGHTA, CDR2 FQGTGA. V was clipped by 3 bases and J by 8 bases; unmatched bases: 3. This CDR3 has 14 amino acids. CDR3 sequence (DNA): TGTGCCAGCAGCTTCGGACAGGGAGATTCACCCCTCCACTTT. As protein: CASSFGQGDSPLHF.

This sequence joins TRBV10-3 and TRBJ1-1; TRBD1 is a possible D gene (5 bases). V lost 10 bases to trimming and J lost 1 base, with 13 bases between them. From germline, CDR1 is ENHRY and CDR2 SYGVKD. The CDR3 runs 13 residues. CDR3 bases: TGTGCCAGCATGGACAACCCGAACACTGAAGCTTTCTTT. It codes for CASMDNPNTEAFF.

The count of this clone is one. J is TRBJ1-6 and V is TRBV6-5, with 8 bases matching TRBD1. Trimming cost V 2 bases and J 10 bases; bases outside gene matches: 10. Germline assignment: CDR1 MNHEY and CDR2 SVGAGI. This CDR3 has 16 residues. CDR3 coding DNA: TGTGCCAGCAGTTACCTTGGACAGGGCGGGGGATCACCCCTCCACTTT. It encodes CASSYLGQGGGSPLHF.

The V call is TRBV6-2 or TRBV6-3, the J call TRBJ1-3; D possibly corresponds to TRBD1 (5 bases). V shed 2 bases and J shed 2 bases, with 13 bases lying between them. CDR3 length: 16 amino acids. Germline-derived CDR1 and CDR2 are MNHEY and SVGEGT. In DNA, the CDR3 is TGTGCCAGCAGTTACCCACGGACAAGAGCTGGAAACACCATATATTTT. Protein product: CASSYPRTRAGNTIYF.

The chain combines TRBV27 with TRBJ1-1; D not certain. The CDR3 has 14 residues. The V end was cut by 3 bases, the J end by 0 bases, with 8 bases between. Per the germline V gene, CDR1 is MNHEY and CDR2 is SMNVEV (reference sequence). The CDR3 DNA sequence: TGTGCCAGCAGTTTCTCACAGCTGAACACTGAAGCTTTCTTT. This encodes CASSFSQLNTEAFF.

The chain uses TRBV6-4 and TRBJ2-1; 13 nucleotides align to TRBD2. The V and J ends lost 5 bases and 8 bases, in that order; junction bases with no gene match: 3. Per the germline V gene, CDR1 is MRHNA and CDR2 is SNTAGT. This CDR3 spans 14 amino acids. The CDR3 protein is CASSTSGRAYEQFF. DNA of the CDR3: TGTGCCAGCAGTACTAGCGGGAGGGCTTATGAGCAGTTCTTC.

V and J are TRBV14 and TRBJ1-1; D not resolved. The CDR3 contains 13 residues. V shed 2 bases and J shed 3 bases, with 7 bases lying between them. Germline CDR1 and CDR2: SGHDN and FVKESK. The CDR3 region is CASSQSSYTEAFF. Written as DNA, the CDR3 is TGTGCCAGCAGCCAAAGCAGCTACACTGAAGCTTTCTTT. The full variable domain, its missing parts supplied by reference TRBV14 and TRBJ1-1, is EAGVTQFPSHSVIEKGQTVTLRCDPISGHDNLYWYRRVMGKEIKFLLHFVKESKQDESGMPNNRFLAERTGGTYSTLKVQPAELEDSGVYFCASSQSSYTEAFFGQGTRLTVV.

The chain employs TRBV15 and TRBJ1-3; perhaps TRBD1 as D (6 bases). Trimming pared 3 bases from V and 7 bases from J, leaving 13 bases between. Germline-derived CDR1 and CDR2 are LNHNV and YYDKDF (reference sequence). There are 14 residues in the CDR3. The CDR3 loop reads CATSSRRDTNTIYF. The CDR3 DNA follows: TGTGCCACCAGCAGCCGACGGGACACCAACACCATATATTTT.

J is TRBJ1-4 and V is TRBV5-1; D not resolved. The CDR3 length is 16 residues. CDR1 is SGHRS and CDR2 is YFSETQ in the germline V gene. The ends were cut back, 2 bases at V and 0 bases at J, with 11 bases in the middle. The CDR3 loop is CASSFGLDATNEKLFF. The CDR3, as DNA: TGCGCCAGCAGCTTTGGACTCGATGCAACTAATGAAAAACTGTTTTTT.

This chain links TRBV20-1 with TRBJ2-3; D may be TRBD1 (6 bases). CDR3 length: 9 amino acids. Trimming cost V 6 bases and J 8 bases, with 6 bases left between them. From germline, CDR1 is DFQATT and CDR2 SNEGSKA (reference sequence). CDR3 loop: CSAGATQYF. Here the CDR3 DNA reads TGCAGTGCGGGGGCTACGCAGTATTTT.

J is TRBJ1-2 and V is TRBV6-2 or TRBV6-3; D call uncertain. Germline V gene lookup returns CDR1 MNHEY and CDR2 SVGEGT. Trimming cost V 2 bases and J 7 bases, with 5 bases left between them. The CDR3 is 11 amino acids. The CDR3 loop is CASSYGFGYTF. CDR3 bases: TGTGCCAGCAGTTACGGCTTTGGCTACACCTTC.

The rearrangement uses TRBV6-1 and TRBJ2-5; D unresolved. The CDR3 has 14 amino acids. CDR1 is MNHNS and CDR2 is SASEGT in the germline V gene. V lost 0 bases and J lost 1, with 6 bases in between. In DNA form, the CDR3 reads TGTGCCAGCAGTGAAGCGGGATTCCAAGAGACCCAGTACTTC. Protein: CASSEAGFQETQYF.

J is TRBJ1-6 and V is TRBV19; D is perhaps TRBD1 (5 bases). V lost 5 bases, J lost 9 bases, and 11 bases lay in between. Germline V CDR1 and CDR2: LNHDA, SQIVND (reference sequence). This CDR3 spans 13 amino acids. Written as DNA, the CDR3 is TGTGCCAGTAGTCCTCTAAGGGGTTCACCCCTCCACTTT. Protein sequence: CASSPLRGSPLHF.

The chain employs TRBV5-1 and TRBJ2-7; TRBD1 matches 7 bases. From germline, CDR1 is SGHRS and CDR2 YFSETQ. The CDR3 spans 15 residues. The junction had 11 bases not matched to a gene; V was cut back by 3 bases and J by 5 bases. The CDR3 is CASSSGTVDPHEQYF. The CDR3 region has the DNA TGCGCCAGCAGCTCCGGGACAGTCGACCCCCACGAGCAGTACTTC.

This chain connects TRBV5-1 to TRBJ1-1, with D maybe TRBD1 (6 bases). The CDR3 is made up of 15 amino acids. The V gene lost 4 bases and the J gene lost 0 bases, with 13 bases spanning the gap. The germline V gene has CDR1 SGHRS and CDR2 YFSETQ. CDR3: CASSPGQTMNTEAFF. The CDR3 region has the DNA TGCGCCAGCAGCCCGGGACAAACAATGAACACTGAAGCTTTCTTT.

CDR3 DNA: TGTGCCAGCAGTGAATCCGGCGAGCAGTACTTC. This codes for CASSESGEQYF. The genes are TRBV25-1 and TRBJ2-7; D is unresolved. The CDR3 is 11 residues long. V lost 1 base, J lost 6 bases, and 4 bases lay in between. Germline assignment: CDR1 MGHDK and CDR2 SYGVNS.

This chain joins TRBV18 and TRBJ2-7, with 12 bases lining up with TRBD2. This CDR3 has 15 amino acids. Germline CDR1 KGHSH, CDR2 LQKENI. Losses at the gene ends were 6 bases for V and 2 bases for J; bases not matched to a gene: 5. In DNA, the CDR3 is TGTGCCAGCTCTTCCGGACTAGCGGGAACCTACGAGCAGTACTTC. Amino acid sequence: CASSSGLAGTYEQYF.

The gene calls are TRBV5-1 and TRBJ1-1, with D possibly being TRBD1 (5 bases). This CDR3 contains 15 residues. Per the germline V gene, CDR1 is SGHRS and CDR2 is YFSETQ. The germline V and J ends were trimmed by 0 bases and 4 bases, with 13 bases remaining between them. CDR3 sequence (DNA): TGCGCCAGCAGCTTGGTCCACGGGGGTGGCACTGAAGCTTTCTTT. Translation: CASSLVHGGGTEAFF.

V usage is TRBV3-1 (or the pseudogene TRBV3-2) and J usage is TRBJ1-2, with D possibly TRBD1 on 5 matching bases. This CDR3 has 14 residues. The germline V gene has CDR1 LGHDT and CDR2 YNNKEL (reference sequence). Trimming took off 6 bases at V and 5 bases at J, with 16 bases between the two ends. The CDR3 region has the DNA TGTGCCAGCAGTGAGCCCGGGACTGAGTATGGCTACACCTTC. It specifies CASSEPGTEYGYTF.

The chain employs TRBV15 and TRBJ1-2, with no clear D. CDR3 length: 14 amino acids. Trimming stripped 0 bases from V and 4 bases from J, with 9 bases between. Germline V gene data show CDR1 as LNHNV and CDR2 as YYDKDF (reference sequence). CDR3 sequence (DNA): TGTGCCACCAGCAGAGATAGGAGCGTCTATGGCTACACCTTC. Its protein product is CATSRDRSVYGYTF.

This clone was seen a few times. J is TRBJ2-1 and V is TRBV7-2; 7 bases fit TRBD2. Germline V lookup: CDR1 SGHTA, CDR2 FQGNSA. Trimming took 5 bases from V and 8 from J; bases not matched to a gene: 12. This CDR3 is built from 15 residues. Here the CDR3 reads CASSPRGLKGDEQFF. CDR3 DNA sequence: TGTGCCAGCAGCCCCCGGGGACTAAAGGGCGATGAGCAGTTCTTC.

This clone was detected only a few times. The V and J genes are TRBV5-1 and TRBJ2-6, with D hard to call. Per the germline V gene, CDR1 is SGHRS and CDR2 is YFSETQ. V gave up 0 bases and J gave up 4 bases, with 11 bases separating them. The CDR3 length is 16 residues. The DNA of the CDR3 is TGCGCCAGCAGCTTGGCCGTGGGATCCGGGGCCAACGTCCTGACTTTC. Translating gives CASSLAVGSGANVLTF. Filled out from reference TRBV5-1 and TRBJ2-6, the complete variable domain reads KAGVTQTPRYLIKTRGQQVTLSCSPISGHRSVSWYQQTPGQGLQFLFEYFSETQRNKGNFPGRFSGRQFSNSRSEMNVSTLELGDSALYLCASSLAVGSGANVLTFGAGSRLTVL.